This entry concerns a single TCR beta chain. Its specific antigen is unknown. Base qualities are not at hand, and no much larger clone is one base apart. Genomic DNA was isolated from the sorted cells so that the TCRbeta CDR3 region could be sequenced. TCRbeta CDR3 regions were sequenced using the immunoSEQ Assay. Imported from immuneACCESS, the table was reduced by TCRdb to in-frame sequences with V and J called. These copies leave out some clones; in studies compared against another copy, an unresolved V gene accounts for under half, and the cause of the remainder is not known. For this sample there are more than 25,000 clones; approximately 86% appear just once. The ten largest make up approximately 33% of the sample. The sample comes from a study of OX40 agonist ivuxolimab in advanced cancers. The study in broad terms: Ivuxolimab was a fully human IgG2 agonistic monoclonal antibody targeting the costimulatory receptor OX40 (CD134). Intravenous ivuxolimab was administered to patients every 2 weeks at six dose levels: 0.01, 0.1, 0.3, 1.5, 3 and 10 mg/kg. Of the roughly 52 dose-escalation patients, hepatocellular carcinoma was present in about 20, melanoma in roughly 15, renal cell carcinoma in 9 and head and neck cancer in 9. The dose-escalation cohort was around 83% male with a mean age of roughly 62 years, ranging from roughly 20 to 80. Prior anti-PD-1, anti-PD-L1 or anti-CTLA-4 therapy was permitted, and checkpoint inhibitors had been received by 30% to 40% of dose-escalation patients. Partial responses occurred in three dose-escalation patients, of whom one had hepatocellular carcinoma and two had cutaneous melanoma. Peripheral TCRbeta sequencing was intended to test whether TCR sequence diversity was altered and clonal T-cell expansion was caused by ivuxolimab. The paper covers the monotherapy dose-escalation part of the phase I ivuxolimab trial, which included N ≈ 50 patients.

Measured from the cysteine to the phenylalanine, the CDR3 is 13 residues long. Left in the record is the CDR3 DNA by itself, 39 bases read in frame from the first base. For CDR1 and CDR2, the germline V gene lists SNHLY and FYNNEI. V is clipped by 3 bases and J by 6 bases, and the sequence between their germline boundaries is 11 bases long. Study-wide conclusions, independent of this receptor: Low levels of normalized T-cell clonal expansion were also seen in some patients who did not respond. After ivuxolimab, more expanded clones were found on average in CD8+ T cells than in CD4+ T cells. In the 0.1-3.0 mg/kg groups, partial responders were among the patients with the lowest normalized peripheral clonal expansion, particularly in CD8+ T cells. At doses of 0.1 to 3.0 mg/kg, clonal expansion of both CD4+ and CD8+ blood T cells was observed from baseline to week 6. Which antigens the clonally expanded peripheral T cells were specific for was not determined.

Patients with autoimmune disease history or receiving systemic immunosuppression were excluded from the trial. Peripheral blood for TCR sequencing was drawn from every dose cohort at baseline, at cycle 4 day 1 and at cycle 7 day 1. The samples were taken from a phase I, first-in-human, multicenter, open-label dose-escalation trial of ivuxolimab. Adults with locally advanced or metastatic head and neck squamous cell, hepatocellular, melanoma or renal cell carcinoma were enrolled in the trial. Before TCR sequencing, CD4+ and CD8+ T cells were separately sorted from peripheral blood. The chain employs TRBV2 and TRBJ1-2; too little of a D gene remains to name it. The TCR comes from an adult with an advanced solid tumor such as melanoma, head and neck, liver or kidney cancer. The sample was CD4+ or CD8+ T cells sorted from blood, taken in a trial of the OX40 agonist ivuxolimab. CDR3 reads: CASSDNGVHGYTF. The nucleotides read TGTGCCAGCAGTGACAACGGGGTTCATGGCTACACCTTC.